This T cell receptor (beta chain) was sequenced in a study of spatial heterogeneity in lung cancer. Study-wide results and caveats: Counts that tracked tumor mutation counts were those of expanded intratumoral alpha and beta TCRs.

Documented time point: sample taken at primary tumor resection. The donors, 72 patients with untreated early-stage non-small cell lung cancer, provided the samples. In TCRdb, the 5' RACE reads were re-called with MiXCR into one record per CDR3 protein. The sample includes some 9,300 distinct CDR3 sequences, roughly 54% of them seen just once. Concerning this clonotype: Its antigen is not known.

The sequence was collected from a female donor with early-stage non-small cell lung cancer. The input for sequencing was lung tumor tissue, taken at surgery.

The CDR3 coding sequence is TGCAGTGCTACCGGGACTATCGAGACCCAGTACTTC. This translates into CSATGTIETQYF. The V and J genes are TRBV20-1 and TRBJ2-5, with 7 bases identical to TRBD2. This CDR3 comprises 12 residues. The trim removed 4 bases at V and 5 bases at J, leaving 4 bases unmatched. Germline V CDR1 and CDR2: DFQATT, SNEGSKA (reference sequence).